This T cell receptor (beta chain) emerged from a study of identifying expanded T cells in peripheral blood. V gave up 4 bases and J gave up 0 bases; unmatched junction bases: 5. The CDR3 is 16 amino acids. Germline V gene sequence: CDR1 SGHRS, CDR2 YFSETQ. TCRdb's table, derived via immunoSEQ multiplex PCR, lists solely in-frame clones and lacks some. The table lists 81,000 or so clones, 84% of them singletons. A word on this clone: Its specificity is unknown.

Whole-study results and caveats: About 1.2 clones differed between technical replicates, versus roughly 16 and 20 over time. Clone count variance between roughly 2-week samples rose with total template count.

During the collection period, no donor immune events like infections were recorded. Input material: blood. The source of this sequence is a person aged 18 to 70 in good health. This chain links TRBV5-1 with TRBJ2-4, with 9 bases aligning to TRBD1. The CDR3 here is CASSGGTGTAKNIQYF. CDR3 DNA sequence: TGCGCCAGCAGCGGGGGGACAGGGACAGCCAAAAACATTCAGTACTTC.